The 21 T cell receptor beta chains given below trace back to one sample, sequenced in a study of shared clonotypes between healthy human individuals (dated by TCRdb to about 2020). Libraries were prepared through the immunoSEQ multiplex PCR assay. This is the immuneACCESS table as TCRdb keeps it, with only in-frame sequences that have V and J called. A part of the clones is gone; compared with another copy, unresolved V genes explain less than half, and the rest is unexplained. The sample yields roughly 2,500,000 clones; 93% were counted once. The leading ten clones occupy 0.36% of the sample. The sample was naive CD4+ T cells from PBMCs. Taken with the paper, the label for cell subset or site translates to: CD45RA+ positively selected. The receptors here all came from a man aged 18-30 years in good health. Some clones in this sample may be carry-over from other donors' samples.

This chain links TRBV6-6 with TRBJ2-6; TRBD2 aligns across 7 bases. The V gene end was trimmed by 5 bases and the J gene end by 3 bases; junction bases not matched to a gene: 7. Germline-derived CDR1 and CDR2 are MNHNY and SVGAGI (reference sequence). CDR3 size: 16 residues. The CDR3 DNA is TGTGCCAGCAGTGGACTCGGGAGGAGTGGGGCCAACGTCCTGACTTTC. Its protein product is CASSGLGRSGANVLTF.

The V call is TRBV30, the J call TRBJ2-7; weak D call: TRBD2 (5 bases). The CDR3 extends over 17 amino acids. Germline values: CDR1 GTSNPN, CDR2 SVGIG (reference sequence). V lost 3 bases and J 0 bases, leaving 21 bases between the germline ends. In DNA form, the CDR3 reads TGTGCCTGGAGGCGACCCCGGGGATCCCCCTACTCCTACGAGCAGTACTTC. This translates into CAWRRPRGSPYSYEQYF.

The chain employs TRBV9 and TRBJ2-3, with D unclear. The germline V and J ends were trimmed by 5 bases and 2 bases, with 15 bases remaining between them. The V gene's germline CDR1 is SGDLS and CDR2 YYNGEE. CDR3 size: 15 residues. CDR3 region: CASRETATTTDTQYF. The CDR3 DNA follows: TGTGCCAGCAGAGAGACGGCCACGACCACAGATACGCAGTATTTT.

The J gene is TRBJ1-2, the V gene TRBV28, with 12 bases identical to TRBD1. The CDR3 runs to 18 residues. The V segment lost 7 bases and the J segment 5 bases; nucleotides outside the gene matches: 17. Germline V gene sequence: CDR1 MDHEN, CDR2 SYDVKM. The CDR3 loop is CASTLLPGQGAIGYGYTF. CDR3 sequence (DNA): TGTGCCAGCACCCTACTACCGGGACAGGGGGCAATAGGGTATGGCTACACCTTC.

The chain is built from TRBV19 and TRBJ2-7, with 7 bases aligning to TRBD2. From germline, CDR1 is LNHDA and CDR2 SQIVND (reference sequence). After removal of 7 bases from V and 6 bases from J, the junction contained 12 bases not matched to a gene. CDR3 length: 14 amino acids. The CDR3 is CASTSGASASEQYF. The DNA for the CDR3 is TGTGCCAGTACAAGCGGGGCTAGCGCTAGCGAGCAGTACTTC.

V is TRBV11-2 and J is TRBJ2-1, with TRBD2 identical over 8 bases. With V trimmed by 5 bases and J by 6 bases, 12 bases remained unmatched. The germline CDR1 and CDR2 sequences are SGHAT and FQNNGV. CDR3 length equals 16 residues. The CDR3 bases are TGTGCCAGCAGCCTACGGGGTAGCGGGAACCCCAATGAGCAGTTCTTC. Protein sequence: CASSLRGSGNPNEQFF.

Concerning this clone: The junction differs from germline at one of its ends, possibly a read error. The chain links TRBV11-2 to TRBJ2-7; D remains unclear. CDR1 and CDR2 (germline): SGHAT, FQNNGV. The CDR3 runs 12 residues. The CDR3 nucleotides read TGTGCCAGCAGCTCCTCTGCGTTGTCCGACAACTTC. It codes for CASSSSALSDNF.

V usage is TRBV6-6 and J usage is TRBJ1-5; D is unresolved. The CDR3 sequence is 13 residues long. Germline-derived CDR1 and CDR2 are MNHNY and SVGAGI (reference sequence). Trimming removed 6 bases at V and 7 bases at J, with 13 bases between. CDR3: CASSPRDWQPQHF. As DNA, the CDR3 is TGTGCCAGCAGCCCCCGAGACTGGCAGCCCCAGCATTTT.

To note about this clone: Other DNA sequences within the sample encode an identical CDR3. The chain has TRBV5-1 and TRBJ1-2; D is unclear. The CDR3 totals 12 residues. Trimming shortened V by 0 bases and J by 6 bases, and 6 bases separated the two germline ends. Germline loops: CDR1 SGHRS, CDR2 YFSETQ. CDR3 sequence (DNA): TGCGCCAGCAGCTTGGAGTCGGATGGCTACACCTTC. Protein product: CASSLESDGYTF.

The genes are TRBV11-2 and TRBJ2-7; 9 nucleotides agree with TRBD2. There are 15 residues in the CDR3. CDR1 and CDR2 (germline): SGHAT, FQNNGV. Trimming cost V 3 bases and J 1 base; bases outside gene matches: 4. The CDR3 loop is CASSFSGSGSYEQYF. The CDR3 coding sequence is TGTGCCAGCAGCTTTAGCGGGAGTGGGTCCTACGAGCAGTACTTC.

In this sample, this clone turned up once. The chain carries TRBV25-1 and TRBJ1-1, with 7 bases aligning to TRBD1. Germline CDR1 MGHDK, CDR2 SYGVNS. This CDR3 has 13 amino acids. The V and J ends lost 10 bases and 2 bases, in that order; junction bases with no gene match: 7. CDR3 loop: CAIPTGRNTEAFF. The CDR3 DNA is TGTGCCATCCCGACAGGGCGTAACACTGAAGCTTTCTTT.

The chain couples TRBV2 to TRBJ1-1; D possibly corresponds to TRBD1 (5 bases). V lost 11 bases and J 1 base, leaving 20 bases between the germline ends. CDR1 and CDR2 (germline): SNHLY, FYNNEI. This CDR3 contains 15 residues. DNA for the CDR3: TGTGCCTGCTTGCCTCGGTCCACAGGGAACACTGAAGCTTTCTTT. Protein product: CACLPRSTGNTEAFF.

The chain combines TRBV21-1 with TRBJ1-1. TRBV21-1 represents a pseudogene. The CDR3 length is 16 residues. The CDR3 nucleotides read TGTGCCAGCATTATTAAGAGGGGTCTCCTGAACACTGAAGCTTTCTTT. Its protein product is CASIIKRGLLNTEAFF.

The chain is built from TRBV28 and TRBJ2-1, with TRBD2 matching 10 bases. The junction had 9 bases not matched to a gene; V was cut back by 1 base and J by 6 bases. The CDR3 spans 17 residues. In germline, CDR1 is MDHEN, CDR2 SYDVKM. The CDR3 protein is CASSLLTSGRARNEQFF. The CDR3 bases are TGTGCCAGCAGTTTATTAACCAGCGGGAGGGCCCGCAATGAGCAGTTCTTC.

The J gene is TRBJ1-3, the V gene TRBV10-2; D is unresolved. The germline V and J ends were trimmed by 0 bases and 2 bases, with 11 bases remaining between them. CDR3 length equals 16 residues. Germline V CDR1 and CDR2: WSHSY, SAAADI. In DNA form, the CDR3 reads TGCGCCAGCAGTGAGTCCACGTATTCTGCTGGAAACACCATATATTTT. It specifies CASSESTYSAGNTIYF.

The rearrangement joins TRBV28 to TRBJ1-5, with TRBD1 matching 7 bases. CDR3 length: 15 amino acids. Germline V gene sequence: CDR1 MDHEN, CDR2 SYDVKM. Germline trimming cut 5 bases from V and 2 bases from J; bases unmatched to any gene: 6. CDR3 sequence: CASSDNRGRNQPQHF. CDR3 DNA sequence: TGTGCCAGCAGTGATAACAGGGGTCGCAATCAGCCCCAGCATTTT.

The CDR3 here is CASSSGTRGQYF. The CDR3 coding sequence is TGTGCCAGCAGCTCCGGGACTCGCGGGCAGTATTTT. This chain links TRBV7-9 with TRBJ2-3, with a possible D match to TRBD2 (6 bases). The germline V gene has CDR1 SEHNR and CDR2 FQNEAQ (reference sequence). V was cut by 4 bases and J by 11 bases, with 13 bases left in between. The length of the CDR3 is 12 residues.

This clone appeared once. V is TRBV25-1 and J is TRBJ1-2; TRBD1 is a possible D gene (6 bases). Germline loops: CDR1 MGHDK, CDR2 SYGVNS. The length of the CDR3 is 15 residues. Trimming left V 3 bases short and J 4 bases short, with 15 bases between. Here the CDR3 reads CASSDEIRGSYGYTF. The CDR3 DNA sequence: TGTGCCAGCAGTGACGAAATCAGGGGATCCTATGGCTACACCTTC.

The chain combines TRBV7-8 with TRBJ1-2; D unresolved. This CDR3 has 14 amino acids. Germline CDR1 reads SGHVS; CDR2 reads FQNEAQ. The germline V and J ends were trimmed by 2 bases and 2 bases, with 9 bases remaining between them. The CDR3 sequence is CASSLQSGNYGYTF. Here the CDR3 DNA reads TGTGCCAGCAGCTTACAATCGGGGAACTATGGCTACACCTTC.

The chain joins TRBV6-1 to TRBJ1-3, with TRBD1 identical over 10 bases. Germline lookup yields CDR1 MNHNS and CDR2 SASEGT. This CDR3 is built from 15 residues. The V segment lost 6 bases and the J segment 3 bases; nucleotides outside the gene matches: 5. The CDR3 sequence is CASRAGQGGGNTIYF. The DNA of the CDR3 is TGTGCCAGCAGAGCTGGACAGGGGGGTGGAAACACCATATATTTT.

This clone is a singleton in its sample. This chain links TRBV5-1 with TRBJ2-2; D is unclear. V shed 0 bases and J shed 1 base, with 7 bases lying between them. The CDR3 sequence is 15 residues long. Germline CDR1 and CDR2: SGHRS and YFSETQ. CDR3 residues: CASSLETMNTGELFF. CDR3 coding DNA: TGCGCCAGCAGCTTGGAAACGATGAACACCGGGGAGCTGTTTTTT.